This T cell receptor beta chain was obtained from a study of blood T cell repertoires in COVID-19. Overall study context: Donors in the United States, Italy and Spain gave samples during acute or convalescent COVID-19.

CDR3 length: 15 amino acids. Per the germline V gene, CDR1 is SGHRS and CDR2 is YFSETQ. J lost 2 bases, V lost 3 bases, and 4 bases had no gene match. The table came from immunoSEQ multiplex PCR; TCRdb's copy has only in-frame clones and leaves some out. The sample consists of tens of thousands of clones, roughly 87% of them appearing once. Sequenced sample: peripheral blood. This TCR was sampled from a man between 60 and 75 years old with active COVID-19. This rearrangement joins TRBV5-1 to TRBJ2-7, with 11 bases lining up with TRBD2. The chain's CDR3 is CASSSTSGRTYEQYF. CDR3 in DNA: TGCGCCAGCAGCTCTACTAGCGGGAGAACCTACGAGCAGTACTTC.